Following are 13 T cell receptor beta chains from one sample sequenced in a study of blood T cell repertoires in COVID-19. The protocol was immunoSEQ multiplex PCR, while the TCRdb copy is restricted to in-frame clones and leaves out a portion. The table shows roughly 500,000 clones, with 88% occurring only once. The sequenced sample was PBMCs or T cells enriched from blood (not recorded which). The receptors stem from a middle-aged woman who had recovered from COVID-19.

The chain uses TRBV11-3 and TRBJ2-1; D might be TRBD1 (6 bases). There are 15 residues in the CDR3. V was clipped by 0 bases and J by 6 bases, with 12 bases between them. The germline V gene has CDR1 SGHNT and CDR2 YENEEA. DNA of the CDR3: TGTGCCAGCAGCTTAGAAGGGGGACATGGCAATGAGCAGTTCTTC. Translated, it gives CASSLEGGHGNEQFF.

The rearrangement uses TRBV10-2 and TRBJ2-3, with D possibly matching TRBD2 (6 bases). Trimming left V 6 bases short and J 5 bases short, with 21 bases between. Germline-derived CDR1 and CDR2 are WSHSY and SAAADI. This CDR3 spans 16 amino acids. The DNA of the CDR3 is TGCGCCAGCAGGGGGGGACTGCAGATTACCAAAGATACGCAGTATTTT. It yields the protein CASRGGLQITKDTQYF.

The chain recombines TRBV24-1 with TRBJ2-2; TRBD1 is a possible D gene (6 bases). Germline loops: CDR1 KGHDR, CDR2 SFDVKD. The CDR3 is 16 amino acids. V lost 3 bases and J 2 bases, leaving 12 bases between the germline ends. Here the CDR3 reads CATSDPRDINTGELFF. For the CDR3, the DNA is TGTGCCACCAGTGATCCCCGGGACATAAACACCGGGGAGCTGTTTTTT.

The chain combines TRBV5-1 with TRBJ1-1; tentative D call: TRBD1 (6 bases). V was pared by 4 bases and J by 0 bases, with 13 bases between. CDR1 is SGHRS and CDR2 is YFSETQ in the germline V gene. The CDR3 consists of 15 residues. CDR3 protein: CASSPTGELNTEAFF. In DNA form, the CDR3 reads TGCGCCAGCAGCCCGACAGGTGAACTGAACACTGAAGCTTTCTTT.

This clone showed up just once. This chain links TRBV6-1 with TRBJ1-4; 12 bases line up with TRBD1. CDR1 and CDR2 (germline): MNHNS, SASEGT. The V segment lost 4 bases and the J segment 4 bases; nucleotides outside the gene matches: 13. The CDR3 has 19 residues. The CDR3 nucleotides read TGTGCCAGCAGTGCTCAGGGACCGGGACAGGGGGCGGATAATGAAAAACTGTTTTTT. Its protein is CASSAQGPGQGADNEKLFF.

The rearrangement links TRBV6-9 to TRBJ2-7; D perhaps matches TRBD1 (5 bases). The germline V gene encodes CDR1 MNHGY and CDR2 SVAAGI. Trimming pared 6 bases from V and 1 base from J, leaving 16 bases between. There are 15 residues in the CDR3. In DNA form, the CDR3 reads TGTGCCAGCAGGGCCGACAGCACCCTATCCTACGAGCAGTACTTC. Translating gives CASRADSTLSYEQYF.

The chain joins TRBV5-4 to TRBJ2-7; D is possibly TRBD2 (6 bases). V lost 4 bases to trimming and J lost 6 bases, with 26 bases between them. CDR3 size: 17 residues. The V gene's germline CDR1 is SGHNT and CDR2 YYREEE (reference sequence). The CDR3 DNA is TGTGCCAGCAGCCTGGGGGTGGGTAGCGGAATTGCTGGCGAGCAGTACTTC. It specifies CASSLGVGSGIAGEQYF.

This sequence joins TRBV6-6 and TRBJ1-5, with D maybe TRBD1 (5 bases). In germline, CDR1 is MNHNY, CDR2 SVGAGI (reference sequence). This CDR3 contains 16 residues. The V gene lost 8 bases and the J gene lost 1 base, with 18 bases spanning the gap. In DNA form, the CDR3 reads TGTGCCAGCGTTACAGGACGTGGGTCGAGCAATCAGCCCCAGCATTTT. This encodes CASVTGRGSSNQPQHF.

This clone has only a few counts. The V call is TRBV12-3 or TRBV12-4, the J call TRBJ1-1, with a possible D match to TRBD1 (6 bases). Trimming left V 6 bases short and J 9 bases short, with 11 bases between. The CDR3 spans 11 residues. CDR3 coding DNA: TGTGCCAGCAGCTGGGGGCGAAAAGCTTTCTTT. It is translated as CASSWGRKAFF.

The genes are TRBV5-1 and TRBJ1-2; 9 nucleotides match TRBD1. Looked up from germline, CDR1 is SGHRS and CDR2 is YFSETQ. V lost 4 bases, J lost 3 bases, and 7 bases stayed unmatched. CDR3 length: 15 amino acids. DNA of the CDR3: TGCGCCAGCAGCAACGGACAGGGGTCATACTATGGCTACACCTTC. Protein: CASSNGQGSYYGYTF.

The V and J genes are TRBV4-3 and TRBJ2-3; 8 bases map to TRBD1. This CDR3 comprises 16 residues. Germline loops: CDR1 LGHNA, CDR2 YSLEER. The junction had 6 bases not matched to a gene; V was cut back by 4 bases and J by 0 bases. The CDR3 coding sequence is TGCGCCAGCAGCCGATCACGGACAGGGAGCACAGATACGCAGTATTTT. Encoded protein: CASSRSRTGSTDTQYF.

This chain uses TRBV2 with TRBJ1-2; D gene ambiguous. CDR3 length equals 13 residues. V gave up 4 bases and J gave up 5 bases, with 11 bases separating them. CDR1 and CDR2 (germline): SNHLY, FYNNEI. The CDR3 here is CASSGGLLYGYTF. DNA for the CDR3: TGTGCCAGCAGTGGAGGGTTGTTATATGGCTACACCTTC.

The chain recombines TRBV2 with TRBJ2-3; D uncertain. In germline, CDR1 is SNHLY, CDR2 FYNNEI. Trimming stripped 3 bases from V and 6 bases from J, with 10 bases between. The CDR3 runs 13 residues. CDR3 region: CASSDPYPDTQYF. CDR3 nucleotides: TGTGCCAGCAGTGACCCCTACCCTGATACGCAGTATTTT.